The 13 T cell receptor beta chains below all came from one sample that was sequenced in a study of blood T cell repertoires in COVID-19. Method: immunoSEQ multiplex PCR; TCRdb's copy keeps in-frame clones and lacks some. The data contain hundreds of thousands of clones, more than 75% of them singletons. Sequencing input: PBMCs or T cells enriched from blood (not recorded which). These receptors were taken from a man aged 35 to 55 who had recovered from COVID-19.

This clone was observed a few times. The chain couples TRBV21-1 to TRBJ2-5; the DNA was not used to check the table's D call, TRBD1. TRBV21-1 is a documented pseudogene. The CDR3 is made up of 15 amino acids. CDR3 sequence: CASSELRGSRETQYF. Written as DNA, the CDR3 is TGTGCCAGCAGCGAACTAAGGGGTAGTCGAGAGACCCAGTACTTC.

This clone was picked up one time. The chain couples TRBV4-1 to TRBJ2-1, with TRBD2 matching over 11 bases. J gave up 7 bases and V 4 bases, and 6 bases lay outside the gene matches. CDR1 MGHRA and CDR2 YSYEKL come from the germline V gene. The CDR3 sequence is 15 residues long. CDR3 protein: CASSPSRTSGNEQFF. In DNA form, the CDR3 reads TGCGCCAGCAGCCCCTCCCGGACTAGCGGGAATGAGCAGTTCTTC.

This clone was counted a single time. This chain uses TRBV5-1 with TRBJ2-7, with 8 nucleotides matching TRBD1. CDR3 length: 17 residues. Germline CDR1 is SGHRS and CDR2 is YFSETQ. V was pared by 0 bases and J by 3 bases, with 11 bases of the junction left unmatched. In DNA form, the CDR3 reads TGCGCCAGCAGCTTGGACAGGGGGTCCCTCCTACTCTACGAGCAGTACTTC. Residues: CASSLDRGSLLLYEQYF.

This clone was seen at least ten times. The gene calls are TRBV7-2 and TRBJ2-7; the match to TRBD2 covers 10 bases. Germline CDR1 is SGHTA and CDR2 is FQGNSA. This CDR3 is built from 15 residues. V shed 5 bases and J 2 bases; nucleotides not matched to a gene: 6. The CDR3 loop reads CASSLGLANTYEQYF. The CDR3 coding sequence is TGTGCCAGCAGCCTGGGACTAGCGAATACCTACGAGCAGTACTTC.

This clone is a singleton in its sample. The rearrangement uses TRBV28 and TRBJ1-5, with 7 bases matching TRBD1. After removal of 6 bases from V and 1 base from J, the junction contained 9 bases not matched to a gene. This CDR3 has 16 residues. Per germline, CDR1 MDHEN and CDR2 SYDVKM. The CDR3 loop is CASRGQARGSNQPQHF. The CDR3 DNA follows: TGTGCCAGCAGAGGACAGGCCAGAGGGAGCAATCAGCCCCAGCATTTT. Complete variable domain (other parts from reference TRBV28 and TRBJ1-5): DVKVTQSSRYLVKRTGEKVFLECVQDMDHENMFWYRQDPGLGLRLIYFSYDVKMKEKGDIPEGYSVSREKKERFSLILESASTNQTSMYLCASRGQARGSNQPQHFGDGTRLSIL.

V gene TRBV12-3 or TRBV12-4 combines with J gene TRBJ2-1, with D tentatively TRBD2 (6 bases). The CDR3 contains 13 residues. Trimming took off 5 bases at V and 4 bases at J, with 9 bases between the two ends. Here the CDR3 reads CASSRDLYNEQFF. CDR3 DNA: TGTGCCAGCAGTCGGGACTTATACAATGAGCAGTTCTTC.

The chain uses TRBV27 and TRBJ1-1, with D possibly being TRBD1 (6 bases). CDR1 and CDR2 (germline): MNHEY, SMNVEV (reference sequence). The CDR3 totals 15 residues. Trimming stripped 5 bases from V and 10 bases from J, with 23 bases between. In DNA form, the CDR3 reads TGTGCCAGCAGTACTACTGGGGTAACAGGGTGGGGAGCTTTCTTT. It encodes CASSTTGVTGWGAFF.

The table lists this clone with a few counts. This chain uses TRBV5-4 with TRBJ2-5, with 7 bases fitting TRBD1. V lost 1 base to trimming and J lost 4 bases; unmatched junction nucleotides: 10. CDR1 is SGHNT, CDR2 YYREEE, per germline (reference sequence). CDR3 length: 16 amino acids. The CDR3 nucleotides read TGTGCCAGCAGCTTGATTGAGGGGGCGGGTTTAGAGACCCAGTACTTC. Translation: CASSLIEGAGLETQYF.

CDR3 bases: TGTGCCAGCAGCTTAGAGCCTCCAGGGGGGTATGAAAAACTGTTTTTT. Translating it yields CASSLEPPGGYEKLFF. The V call is TRBV11-2, the J call TRBJ1-4, with 7 bases matching TRBD1. Per germline, CDR1 SGHAT and CDR2 FQNNGV. The junction had 7 bases not matched to a gene; V was cut back by 0 bases and J by 6 bases. This CDR3 spans 16 amino acids.

J is TRBJ1-1 and V is TRBV29-1; tentatively, D is TRBD1 (6 bases). V lost 5 bases, J lost 1 base, and 11 bases lay in between. The CDR3 sequence is 13 residues long. Germline CDR1 SQVTM, CDR2 ANQGSEA. CDR3 protein: CSVTRDTNTEAFF. Here the CDR3 DNA reads TGCAGCGTTACCCGGGACACGAACACTGAAGCTTTCTTT. Complete variable domain (other parts from reference TRBV29-1 and TRBJ1-1): SAVISQKPSRDICQRGTSLTIQCQVDSQVTMMFWYRQQPGQSLTLIATANQGSEATYESGFVIDKFPISRPNLTFSTLTVSNMSPEDSSIYLCSVTRDTNTEAFFGQGTRLTVV.

The chain recombines TRBV5-8 with TRBJ1-2, with 12 bases identical to TRBD1. The V gene's germline CDR1 is SGHTS and CDR2 YDEGEE. The V segment lost 3 bases and the J segment 8 bases; nucleotides outside the gene matches: 8. The CDR3 runs 15 residues. The CDR3 is CASSSTGQGAFGYTF. CDR3 nucleotide sequence: TGTGCCAGCAGCTCGACGGGACAGGGGGCGTTCGGCTACACCTTC.

The J gene is TRBJ1-2, the V gene TRBV9; D is possibly TRBD1 (5 bases). The CDR3 consists of 15 residues. The V gene's germline CDR1 is SGDLS and CDR2 YYNGEE. The V end lost 4 bases, the J end lost 5 bases, and 18 bases lay between the germline ends. The chain's CDR3 is CASSQRGGTEYGYTF. The CDR3, as DNA: TGTGCCAGCAGCCAACGGGGGGGGACGGAGTATGGCTACACCTTC.

This clone was observed a few times. The chain carries TRBV15 and TRBJ1-1; maybe TRBD1 (6 bases). V lost 3 bases and J 3 bases, leaving 14 bases between the germline ends. The germline V gene encodes CDR1 LNHNV and CDR2 YYDKDF (reference sequence). The CDR3 has 15 amino acids. The CDR3 sequence: CATSRGGGVDTEAFF. CDR3 sequence (DNA): TGTGCCACCAGCAGGGGAGGGGGGGTGGACACTGAAGCTTTCTTT. Variable domain in full (rest from reference TRBV15 and TRBJ1-1): DAMVIQNPRYQVTQFGKPVTLSCSQTLNHNVMYWYQQKSSQAPKLLFHYYDKDFNNEADTPDNFQSRRPNTSFCFLDIRSPGLGDTAMYLCATSRGGGVDTEAFFGQGTRLTVV.